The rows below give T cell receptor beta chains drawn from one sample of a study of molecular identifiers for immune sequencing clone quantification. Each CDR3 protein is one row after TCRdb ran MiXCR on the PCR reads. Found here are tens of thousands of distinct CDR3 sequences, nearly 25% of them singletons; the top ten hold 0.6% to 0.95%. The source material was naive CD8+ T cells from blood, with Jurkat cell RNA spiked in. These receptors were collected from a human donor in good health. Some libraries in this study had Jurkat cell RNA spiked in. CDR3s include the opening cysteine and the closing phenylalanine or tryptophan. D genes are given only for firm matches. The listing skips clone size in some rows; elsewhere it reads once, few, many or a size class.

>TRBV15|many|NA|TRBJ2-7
TGTGCCACCAGCAAGGAACTCTCCTACGAGCAGTACTTC
CATSKELSYEQYF
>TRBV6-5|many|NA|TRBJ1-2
TGTGCCAGCAGATTCCGGACAGAACCGTATGGCTACACCTTC
CASRFRTEPYGYTF
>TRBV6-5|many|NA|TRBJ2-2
TGTGCCAGCAGTTACTCGATGCGGAGCGCGAACACCGGGGAGCTGTTTTTT
CASSYSMRSANTGELFF
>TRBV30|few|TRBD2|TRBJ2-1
TGTGCCTGGAGTTTCAGCCTAGCGGCCTACAATGAGCAGTTCTTC
CAWSFSLAAYNEQFF
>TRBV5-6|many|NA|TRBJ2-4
TGTGCCAGCAGCTCAGCGCACAGTAGCCAGGACATTCAGTACTTC
CASSSAHSSQDIQYF
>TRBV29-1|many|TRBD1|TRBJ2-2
TGCAGCGTTACGACGTCGGACAGGGACGTCACCGGGGAGCTGTTTTTT
CSVTTSDRDVTGELFF
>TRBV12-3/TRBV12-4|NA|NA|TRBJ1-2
TGTGCCTGCTGTTTGGGGGGGGGTAGCCAGGGCTACACCTTC
CACCLGGGSQGYTF
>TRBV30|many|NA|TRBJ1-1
TGTGCCTGGAGCCAGGGACGGCTGAACACTGAAGCTTTCTTT
CAWSQGRLNTEAFF
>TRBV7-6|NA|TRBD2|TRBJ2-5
TGTGCCAGCACCCAGGAACGAGCGGGGACCGAGACCCAGTACTTC
CASTQERAGTETQYF
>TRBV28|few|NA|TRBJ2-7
TGTGCCAGCAGTTTAGGGGGAAATGTCGACGAGCAGTACTTC
CASSLGGNVDEQYF
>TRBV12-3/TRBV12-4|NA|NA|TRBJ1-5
TGTGCCAGCAGTTTATGGGACGGTCAGCCCCAGCATTTT
CASSLWDGQPQHF
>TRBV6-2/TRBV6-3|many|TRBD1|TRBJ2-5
TGTGCCAGCAGGCGTAGGACAGGGCCTGTCGAGACCCAGTACTTC
CASRRRTGPVETQYF
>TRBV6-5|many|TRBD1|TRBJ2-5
TGTGCCAGCAGCCCTGGACAGGGCACTGACCAGTACTTC
CASSPGQGTDQYF
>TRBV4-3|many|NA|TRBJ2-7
TGCGCCAGCAGCTTTGGAGTGGCCGGGAGATACGAGCAGTACTTC
CASSFGVAGRYEQYF
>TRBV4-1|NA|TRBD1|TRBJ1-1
TGCGCCAGCAGCCAAGATTTGACAGGGGGGTCTATGAACACTGAAGCTTTCTTT
CASSQDLTGGSMNTEAFF
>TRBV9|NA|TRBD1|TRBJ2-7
TGTGCCAGCAGCGTAGATCAGGGGGCGAGGTACGAGCAGTACTTC
CASSVDQGARYEQYF
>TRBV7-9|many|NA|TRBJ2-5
TGTGCCAGCAGCTTAGTCGTCTCCGAGACCCAGTACTTC
CASSLVVSETQYF
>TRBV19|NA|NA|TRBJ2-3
TGTGCCAGTAGCTATTGGGCCGGAGATACAGATACGCAGTATTTT
CASSYWAGDTDTQYF
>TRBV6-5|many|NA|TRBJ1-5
TGTGCCAGCAGTTACCAGGCGGGGGCTCAGCCCCAGCATTTT
CASSYQAGAQPQHF
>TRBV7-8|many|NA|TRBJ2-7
TGTGCCAGCAGCTTACCCCCGGCCAGAACCTACGAGCAGTACTTC
CASSLPPARTYEQYF
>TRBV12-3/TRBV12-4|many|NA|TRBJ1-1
TGTGCCAGCAGACCCTTGTCCAGGTTTACTGAAGCTTTCTTT
CASRPLSRFTEAFF
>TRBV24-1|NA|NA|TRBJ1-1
TGTGCCACCAGTGGATTGACAGACACTGAAGCTTTCTTT
CATSGLTDTEAFF
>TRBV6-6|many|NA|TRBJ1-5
TGTGCCAGCAGACTGGTTAGCAATCAGCCCCAGCATTTT
CASRLVSNQPQHF
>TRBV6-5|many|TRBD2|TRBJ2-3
TGTGCCAGCAGCCACGAGCCCCCAGCGGGAGGGATCACAGATACGCAGTATTTT
CASSHEPPAGGITDTQYF
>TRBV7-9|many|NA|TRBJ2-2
TGTGCCAGCAGCTTAAGTGTATCCGAATGGACCGGGGAGCTGTTTTTT
CASSLSVSEWTGELFF
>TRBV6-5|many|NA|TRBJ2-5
TGTGCCAGCTGCCCCTTGATGGGGGAGACCCAGTACTTC
CASCPLMGETQYF
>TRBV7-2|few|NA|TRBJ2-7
TGTGCCAGCAGCTCCCTTATAGATGGGTCTGACTACGAGCAGTACTTC
CASSSLIDGSDYEQYF
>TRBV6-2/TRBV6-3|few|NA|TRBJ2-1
TGTGCCAGCAGTTACCCCACCCTGCCGTTCTTC
CASSYPTLPFF
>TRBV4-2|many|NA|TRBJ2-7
TGTGCCAGCAGCCAAGAGTCAGGACACGGATACGAGCAGTACTTC
CASSQESGHGYEQYF
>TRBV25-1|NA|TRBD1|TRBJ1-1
TGTGCCAGCAGTAAAACGACAGGGCTGAACACTGAAGCTTTCTTT
CASSKTTGLNTEAFF
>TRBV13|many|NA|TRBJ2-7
TGTGCCAGCAGCTTACAGGGGAACTCCTACGAGCAGTACTTC
CASSLQGNSYEQYF
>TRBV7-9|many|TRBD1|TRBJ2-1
TGTGCCGAAAAACCGGGACAGGAATACAATGAGCAGTTCTTC
CAEKPGQEYNEQFF
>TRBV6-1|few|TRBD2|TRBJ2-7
TGTGCCAGCACCCTTAGCGGGGATGCCTACGAGCAGTACTTC
CASTLSGDAYEQYF
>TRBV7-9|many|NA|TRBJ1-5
TGTGCCAGCAGCACCTCGGATGAACCTAGCAATCAGCCCCAGCATTTT
CASSTSDEPSNQPQHF
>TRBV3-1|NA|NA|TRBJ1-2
TGTGCCAGCAGCCACGAGTCAGGCTATCGCTACACCTTC
CASSHESGYRYTF
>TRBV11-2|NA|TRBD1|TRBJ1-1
TGTGCCAGCAGCCCAAGGACAGGTGCTGGCACTGAAGCTTTCTTT
CASSPRTGAGTEAFF
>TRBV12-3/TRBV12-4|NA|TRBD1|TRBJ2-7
TGTGCCAGCAGTATCGGACAGGGCTACGAGCAGTACTTC
CASSIGQGYEQYF
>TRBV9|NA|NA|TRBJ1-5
TGTGCCAGCAGCGTAGACGGGGGAGCTCAGCCCCAGCATTTT
CASSVDGGAQPQHF
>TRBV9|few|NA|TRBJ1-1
TGTGCCAGCAGCCCGGACATGAACACTGAAGCTTTCTTT
CASSPDMNTEAFF
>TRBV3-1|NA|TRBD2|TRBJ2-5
TGTGCCAGCAGCCAAGATAGGTCTAGCGGGAGCCGGGAGACCCAGTACTTC
CASSQDRSSGSRETQYF
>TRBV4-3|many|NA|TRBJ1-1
TGCGCCAGCAGCCAGTCACAGTATAGGAACACTGAAGCTTTCTTT
CASSQSQYRNTEAFF
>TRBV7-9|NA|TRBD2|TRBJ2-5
TGTGCCAGCAGCCCCAGGACTAGCCAAGAGACCCAGTACTTC
CASSPRTSQETQYF
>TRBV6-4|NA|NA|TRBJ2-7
TGTGCCAGCAGTGACTCGGATGGCGAGCAGTACTTC
CASSDSDGEQYF